A selection of T cell receptor beta chains follows, all from one sample in a study of cytomegalovirus exposure and HLA in healthy donors. This table comes from immunoSEQ multiplex PCR, and its TCRdb copy is limited to in-frame clones, with some not included. The sample's table shows tens of thousands of clones. The sequenced sample consisted of PBMCs. These receptors originate from a man between 18 and 35 years old in good health and CMV-seropositive. CDR3s include the opening cysteine and the closing phenylalanine or tryptophan. D genes are given only for firm matches.

D gene: TRBD1
J gene: TRBJ1-1
V gene: TRBV27
CDR3 protein: CASRLTGGDTEAFF
CDR3 DNA: TGTGCCAGCAGGCTGACAGGGGGTGACACTGAAGCTTTCTTT

D gene: -
J gene: TRBJ2-5
V gene: TRBV28
CDR3 protein: CASSTSWSDQETQYF
CDR3 DNA: TGTGCCAGCAGTACCTCTTGGAGCGACCAAGAGACCCAGTACTTC

D gene: TRBD2
J gene: TRBJ2-5
V gene: TRBV7-6
CDR3 protein: CASSWGGLSGETQYF
CDR3 DNA: TGTGCCAGCAGTTGGGGGGGTCTCTCGGGAGAGACCCAGTACTTC

D gene: -
J gene: TRBJ1-4
V gene: TRBV6-1
CDR3 protein: CASSDPARDTWYDNEKLFF
CDR3 DNA: TGTGCCAGCAGTGACCCAGCCCGGGACACTTGGTACGATAATGAAAAACTGTTTTTT

D gene: TRBD2
J gene: TRBJ2-3
V gene: TRBV30
CDR3 protein: CAGTKGAGGTDTQYF
CDR3 DNA: TGTGCCGGGACTAAAGGGGCGGGAGGCACAGATACGCAGTATTTT

D gene: -
J gene: TRBJ2-7
V gene: TRBV6-6
CDR3 protein: CASSIGAYEQYF
CDR3 DNA: TGTGCCAGCTCTATAGGGGCCTACGAGCAGTACTTC

D gene: -
J gene: TRBJ1-1
V gene: TRBV5-1
CDR3 protein: CASSFGTPEAFF
CDR3 DNA: TGCGCCAGCAGCTTCGGGACTCCGGAAGCTTTCTTT

D gene: -
J gene: TRBJ1-2
V gene: TRBV5-1
CDR3 protein: CASSPLEGMGYTF
CDR3 DNA: TGCGCCAGCAGCCCTTTGGAGGGGATGGGCTACACCTTC

D gene: TRBD2
J gene: TRBJ2-1
V gene: TRBV14
CDR3 protein: CASSQGVAGLYNEQFF
CDR3 DNA: TGTGCCAGCAGCCAAGGGGTAGCGGGGCTATACAATGAGCAGTTCTTC

D gene: -
J gene: TRBJ1-1
V gene: TRBV15
CDR3 protein: CATSRDQGSNTEAFF
CDR3 DNA: TGTGCCACCAGCAGAGATCAGGGGTCGAACACTGAAGCTTTCTTT

D gene: -
J gene: TRBJ2-7
V gene: TRBV5-1
CDR3 protein: CASSPLDSSYEQYF
CDR3 DNA: TGCGCCAGCAGCCCGCTAGACTCCTCCTACGAGCAGTACTTC

D gene: TRBD1
J gene: TRBJ1-5
V gene: TRBV23-1
CDR3 protein: CASLRPGQTTPNQPQHF
CDR3 DNA: TGCGCCAGCCTACGACCGGGACAGACCACCCCCAATCAGCCCCAGCATTTT

D gene: TRBD1
J gene: TRBJ2-7
V gene: TRBV5-1
CDR3 protein: CASSFRQGSPYEQYF
CDR3 DNA: TGCGCCAGCAGCTTCCGACAGGGAAGCCCCTACGAGCAGTACTTC

D gene: -
J gene: TRBJ1-1
V gene: TRBV7-9
CDR3 protein: CASSFFQKNTEAFF
CDR3 DNA: TGTGCCAGCAGCTTTTTTCAAAAGAACACTGAAGCTTTCTTT

D gene: -
J gene: TRBJ1-4
V gene: TRBV9
CDR3 protein: CASSVDRTTNEKLFF
CDR3 DNA: TGTGCCAGCAGCGTAGATAGAACAACTAATGAAAAACTGTTTTTT

D gene: -
J gene: TRBJ2-3
V gene: TRBV5-1
CDR3 protein: CASSLRSQGGTDTQYF
CDR3 DNA: TGCGCCAGCAGCTTGAGGAGCCAGGGAGGAACAGATACGCAGTATTTT

D gene: -
J gene: TRBJ1-5
V gene: TRBV6-5
CDR3 protein: CASSSKGIYSNQPQHF
CDR3 DNA: TGTGCCAGCAGTTCAAAGGGGATATATAGCAATCAGCCCCAGCATTTT

D gene: -
J gene: TRBJ1-1
V gene: TRBV7-6
CDR3 protein: CASSLAPGSNTEAFF
CDR3 DNA: TGTGCCAGCAGCTTAGCGCCGGGGTCTAACACTGAAGCTTTCTTT

D gene: -
J gene: TRBJ2-7
V gene: TRBV28
CDR3 protein: CASSHRMVSYEQYF
CDR3 DNA: TGTGCCAGCAGTCACAGAATGGTATCCTACGAGCAGTACTTC

D gene: TRBD2
J gene: TRBJ2-1
V gene: TRBV2
CDR3 protein: CASRPGLAGGPSYNEQFF
CDR3 DNA: TGTGCCAGCAGGCCGGGACTAGCGGGAGGCCCCTCCTACAATGAGCAGTTCTTC

D gene: TRBD2
J gene: TRBJ2-1
V gene: TRBV5-6
CDR3 protein: CASSLGGLVSNEQFF
CDR3 DNA: TGTGCCAGCAGCTTGGGGGGACTAGTCAGCAATGAGCAGTTCTTC

D gene: TRBD1
J gene: TRBJ2-7
V gene: TRBV19
CDR3 protein: CASSIPGTGSYEQYF
CDR3 DNA: TGTGCCAGTAGTATACCCGGGACAGGAAGCTACGAGCAGTACTTC

D gene: -
J gene: TRBJ1-5
V gene: TRBV27
CDR3 protein: CASSLIGADQPQHF
CDR3 DNA: TGTGCCAGCAGTTTGATAGGGGCGGACCAGCCCCAGCATTTT

D gene: -
J gene: TRBJ1-1
V gene: TRBV19
CDR3 protein: CASGGSHTEAFF
CDR3 DNA: TGTGCCAGTGGAGGTTCCCACACTGAAGCTTTCTTT

D gene: TRBD1
J gene: TRBJ2-5
V gene: TRBV5-8
CDR3 protein: CASSLEGQGGKETQYF
CDR3 DNA: TGTGCCAGCAGCTTGGAGGGACAGGGAGGGAAAGAGACCCAGTACTTC

D gene: TRBD1
J gene: TRBJ1-1
V gene: TRBV28
CDR3 protein: CASSSWDRVGTEAFF
CDR3 DNA: TGTGCCAGCAGTTCGTGGGACAGGGTGGGAACTGAAGCTTTCTTT

D gene: -
J gene: TRBJ1-2
V gene: TRBV30
CDR3 protein: CAWSTVLYGYTF
CDR3 DNA: TGTGCCTGGAGTACAGTTCTTTATGGCTACACCTTC

D gene: TRBD1
J gene: TRBJ1-1
V gene: TRBV19
CDR3 protein: CASSTRQGAVTEAFF
CDR3 DNA: TGTGCCAGTAGTACCCGACAGGGGGCTGTCACTGAAGCTTTCTTT

D gene: TRBD2
J gene: TRBJ2-5
V gene: TRBV6-6
CDR3 protein: CASSFGRAEETQYF
CDR3 DNA: TGTGCCAGCAGTTTCGGGAGGGCCGAAGAGACCCAGTACTTC

D gene: -
J gene: TRBJ2-7
V gene: TRBV27
CDR3 protein: CASSLSGIEQYF
CDR3 DNA: TGTGCCAGCAGTTTGTCGGGGATTGAGCAGTACTTC

D gene: TRBD2
J gene: TRBJ2-1
V gene: TRBV9
CDR3 protein: CASTGSGGGEQFF
CDR3 DNA: TGTGCCAGCACAGGGAGTGGCGGGGGGGAGCAGTTCTTC

D gene: -
J gene: TRBJ1-6
V gene: TRBV28
CDR3 protein: CASSPGGGGSSPLHF
CDR3 DNA: TGTGCCAGCAGCCCTGGGGGGGGCGGTAGTTCACCCCTCCACTTT

D gene: TRBD1
J gene: TRBJ1-1
V gene: TRBV5-1
CDR3 protein: CASSLWDSTEAFF
CDR3 DNA: TGCGCCAGCAGCTTGTGGGACAGCACTGAAGCTTTCTTT

D gene: TRBD1
J gene: TRBJ1-4
V gene: TRBV9
CDR3 protein: CASSSDTGVTNEKLFF
CDR3 DNA: TGTGCCAGCAGCTCCGATACAGGGGTAACTAATGAAAAACTGTTTTTT

D gene: -
J gene: TRBJ1-5
V gene: TRBV28
CDR3 protein: CASSRPFTADQPQHF
CDR3 DNA: TGTGCCAGCAGTCGACCATTCACAGCCGATCAGCCCCAGCATTTT

D gene: TRBD2
J gene: TRBJ2-3
V gene: TRBV29-1
CDR3 protein: CSAVGLASADTQYF
CDR3 DNA: TGCAGCGCGGTGGGACTAGCGAGTGCAGATACGCAGTATTTT

D gene: TRBD2
J gene: TRBJ2-3
V gene: TRBV27
CDR3 protein: CASSSLAGGPDTQYF
CDR3 DNA: TGTGCCAGCAGTTCACTAGCGGGAGGCCCAGATACGCAGTATTTT

D gene: TRBD2
J gene: TRBJ2-1
V gene: TRBV5-4
CDR3 protein: CASSVSGGAYNEQFF
CDR3 DNA: TGTGCCAGCAGCGTTAGCGGGGGGGCCTACAATGAGCAGTTCTTC

D gene: TRBD1
J gene: TRBJ2-7
V gene: TRBV5-6
CDR3 protein: CASGTGAYEQYF
CDR3 DNA: TGTGCCAGCGGGACAGGGGCCTACGAGCAGTACTTC

D gene: TRBD1
J gene: TRBJ2-1
V gene: TRBV29-1
CDR3 protein: CSGRTGLNEQFF
CDR3 DNA: TGCAGCGGGAGGACAGGGCTCAATGAGCAGTTCTTC

D gene: TRBD1
J gene: TRBJ1-1
V gene: TRBV27
CDR3 protein: CASSLRGLNAEAFF
CDR3 DNA: TGTGCCAGCAGCCTCAGGGGGCTGAACGCTGAAGCTTTCTTT

D gene: -
J gene: TRBJ2-5
V gene: TRBV7-8
CDR3 protein: CASSLGRTAGETQYF
CDR3 DNA: TGTGCCAGCAGCTTGGGGAGGACGGCGGGGGAGACCCAGTACTTC

D gene: TRBD1
J gene: TRBJ2-1
V gene: TRBV13
CDR3 protein: CASRFTGGSYNEQFF
CDR3 DNA: TGTGCCAGCAGGTTTACAGGGGGATCCTACAATGAGCAGTTCTTC

D gene: -
J gene: TRBJ2-7
V gene: TRBV4-1
CDR3 protein: CASSQDSEQPYEQYF
CDR3 DNA: TGCGCCAGCAGCCAAGATTCGGAACAGCCCTACGAGCAGTACTTC

D gene: TRBD1
J gene: TRBJ2-7
V gene: TRBV30
CDR3 protein: CAWSSSGQVLYEQYF
CDR3 DNA: TGTGCCTGGAGTTCCTCGGGACAGGTTTTGTACGAGCAGTACTTC

D gene: -
J gene: TRBJ1-5
V gene: TRBV19
CDR3 protein: CASSNQGGNQPQHF
CDR3 DNA: TGTGCCAGTAGTAATCAGGGTGGAAATCAGCCCCAGCATTTT

D gene: TRBD2
J gene: TRBJ2-1
V gene: TRBV2
CDR3 protein: CASSLGTSTSDEQFF
CDR3 DNA: TGTGCCAGCTCGCTTGGGACTAGCACGAGCGATGAGCAGTTCTTC

D gene: -
J gene: TRBJ2-7
V gene: TRBV5-5
CDR3 protein: CASSVALQGLRGYEQYF
CDR3 DNA: TGTGCCAGCAGCGTTGCACTACAGGGATTGCGAGGCTACGAGCAGTACTTC

D gene: -
J gene: TRBJ2-7
V gene: TRBV28
CDR3 protein: CASSFQGTNYEQYF
CDR3 DNA: TGTGCCAGCAGTTTTCAGGGGACTAACTACGAGCAGTACTTC

D gene: TRBD2
J gene: TRBJ2-5
V gene: TRBV2
CDR3 protein: CASRGGVGPQYF
CDR3 DNA: TGTGCCAGCAGGGGGGGGGTTGGGCCCCAGTACTTC

D gene: -
J gene: TRBJ2-7
V gene: TRBV9
CDR3 protein: CASSVGLAQTYEQYF
CDR3 DNA: TGTGCCAGCAGCGTAGGGCTAGCGCAAACCTACGAGCAGTACTTC

D gene: TRBD1
J gene: TRBJ1-2
V gene: TRBV2
CDR3 protein: CASTADRLGYGYTF
CDR3 DNA: TGTGCCAGCACCGCGGACAGGTTGGGATATGGCTACACCTTC

D gene: -
J gene: TRBJ1-1
V gene: TRBV7-9
CDR3 protein: CASSSTTDMNTEAFF
CDR3 DNA: TGTGCCAGCAGCTCCACGACAGACATGAACACTGAAGCTTTCTTT

D gene: TRBD2
J gene: TRBJ2-1
V gene: TRBV19
CDR3 protein: CASSRRLAGVRDNEQFF
CDR3 DNA: TGTGCCAGTAGTAGGCGACTAGCGGGAGTGAGAGACAATGAGCAGTTCTTC

D gene: -
J gene: TRBJ1-1
V gene: TRBV5-1
CDR3 protein: CASSLEGVHTEAFF
CDR3 DNA: TGCGCCAGCAGCTTGGAGGGGGTGCACACTGAAGCTTTCTTT

D gene: -
J gene: TRBJ2-7
V gene: TRBV19
CDR3 protein: CASSYRAYEQYF
CDR3 DNA: TGTGCCAGTAGTTACAGGGCCTACGAGCAGTACTTC

D gene: TRBD2
J gene: TRBJ2-2
V gene: TRBV5-1
CDR3 protein: CASSLESGKTGELFF
CDR3 DNA: TGCGCCAGCAGCTTGGAGAGCGGGAAAACCGGGGAGCTGTTTTTT

D gene: -
J gene: TRBJ1-2
V gene: TRBV28
CDR3 protein: CASSRDNYGYTF
CDR3 DNA: TGTGCCAGCAGTAGAGATAACTATGGCTACACCTTC